Each of the 10 T cell receptor beta chains below was sequenced from the same sample in a study of CD8+ T cells in alopecia areata. Extraction of RNA preceded its reverse transcription into cDNA, which served as the sequencing template. Data came from immunoSEQ multiplex PCR; TCRdb stores just in-frame clones and leaves some out. This table has approximately 59,000 clones, roughly 44% appearing once. The sample was CD8+ T cells sorted from blood, taken at week 0. These receptors came from a human donor with alopecia areata.

The gene calls are TRBV7-2 and TRBJ2-5; a possible D gene is TRBD1 (5 bases). Trimming cost V 4 bases and J 5 bases, with 17 bases left between them. This CDR3 is built from 15 residues. Germline V gene data show CDR1 as SGHTA and CDR2 as FQGNSA. The CDR3 region is CASSSPATAGETQYF. Here the CDR3 DNA reads TGTGCCAGCAGCTCCCCCGCGACAGCCGGGGAGACCCAGTACTTC.

In its sample, this clone was seen a few times. This chain connects TRBV6-5 to TRBJ2-7; TRBD1 matches 9 bases. J lost 3 bases, V lost 2 bases, and 8 bases had no gene match. Germline CDR1 MNHEY, CDR2 SVGAGI. This CDR3 region has 16 residues. The CDR3 coding sequence is TGTGCCAGCAGTTACCCCGACAGGGGGAAGTACTACGAGCAGTACTTC. It translates to CASSYPDRGKYYEQYF.

This clone appeared a few times. The rearrangement joins TRBV19 to TRBJ2-1; no firm D call. The CDR3 has 17 residues. Trimming removed 0 bases from V and 1 base from J, with 13 bases in between. In germline, CDR1 is LNHDA, CDR2 SQIVND (reference sequence). The DNA for the CDR3 is TGTGCCAGTAGTATAGATCGGACCATTCGTTCCTACAATGAGCAGTTCTTC. It codes for CASSIDRTIRSYNEQFF.

This chain connects TRBV14 to TRBJ2-3; 12 positions agree with TRBD2. The CDR3 spans 18 residues. V was clipped by 4 bases and J by 6 bases; unmatched bases: 14. CDR1 and CDR2 from the germline V gene are SGHDN and FVKESK. This chain's CDR3 is CASSLGLAGTPPGDTQYF. The CDR3 DNA follows: TGTGCCAGCAGCCTCGGACTAGCGGGGACCCCCCCGGGGGATACGCAGTATTTT.

The chain recombines TRBV7-9 with TRBJ2-7; no definite D call. Germline assignment: CDR1 SEHNR and CDR2 FQNEAQ (reference sequence). The CDR3 totals 12 residues. Between the trimmed V and J ends, which lost 1 base and 3 bases, there was a span of 4 bases. CDR3 bases: TGTGCCAGCAGCTTAGGCTACTACGAGCAGTACTTC. Its translation: CASSLGYYEQYF.

The gene calls are TRBV7-9 and TRBJ2-7; possible D gene TRBD2, 7 bases. V was pared by 7 bases and J by 2 bases, with 18 bases between. Germline assignment: CDR1 SEHNR and CDR2 FQNEAQ (reference sequence). The CDR3 is 15 amino acids. CDR3 DNA: TGTGCCAGCACCTCGTGGGAGGGGGAGGCCTACGAGCAGTACTTC. Its translation: CASTSWEGEAYEQYF.

This clone occurred a few times. The V and J genes are TRBV7-9 and TRBJ2-4, with TRBD1 identical over 8 bases. The CDR3 is 16 residues long. Germline CDR1 reads SEHNR; CDR2 reads FQNEAQ (reference sequence). Trimming took 5 bases from V and 1 from J; bases not matched to a gene: 7. CDR3 DNA: TGTGCCAGCAGCCTGGACAGGGCTTTCGCCAAAAACATTCAGTACTTC. Translating gives CASSLDRAFAKNIQYF.

The chain joins TRBV4-1 to TRBJ2-7; D unresolved. Trimming left V 0 bases short and J 2 bases short, with 11 bases between. This CDR3 is 15 amino acids long. Germline V CDR1 and CDR2: MGHRA, YSYEKL. The CDR3 DNA reads TGCGCCAGCAGCCAAGAAAGGGCCACTACCTACGAGCAGTACTTC. As protein: CASSQERATTYEQYF.

This clone was seen only a few times. The chain recombines TRBV14 with TRBJ1-1; D remains unclear. Germline assignment: CDR1 SGHDN and CDR2 FVKESK. V shed 0 bases and J shed 5 bases, with 13 bases lying between them. The CDR3 loop spans 15 amino acids. Here the CDR3 reads CASSQEDYLETEAFF. The CDR3 DNA reads TGTGCCAGCAGCCAAGAGGACTATCTTGAAACTGAAGCTTTCTTT. Full variable domain (missing parts from reference TRBV14 and TRBJ1-1): EAGVTQFPSHSVIEKGQTVTLRCDPISGHDNLYWYRRVMGKEIKFLLHFVKESKQDESGMPNNRFLAERTGGTYSTLKVQPAELEDSGVYFCASSQEDYLETEAFFGQGTRLTVV.

A single count supports this clone. CDR3 amino acids: CASSPTGIPFWGYTF. CDR3 bases: TGTGCCAGCAGCCCAACCGGGATACCCTTTTGGGGCTACACCTTC. This chain links TRBV13 with TRBJ1-2, with D unclear. This CDR3 spans 15 amino acids. Germline values: CDR1 PRHDT, CDR2 FYEKMQ (reference sequence). V lost 5 bases and J lost 8, with 21 bases in between. Looking up the rest from reference TRBV13 and TRBJ1-2 gives the full variable domain: AAGVIQSPRHLIKEKRETATLKCYPIPRHDTVYWYQQGPGQDPQFLISFYEKMQSDKGSIPDRFSAQQFSDYHSELNMSSLELGDSALYFCASSPTGIPFWGYTFGSGTRLTVV.